This T cell receptor (beta chain) was sequenced for a study of cytomegalovirus exposure and HLA in healthy donors. Findings and limits, study-wide: The authors enumerated over 150 TCR beta chains as linked to cytomegalovirus.

V was clipped by 9 bases and J by 8 bases; unmatched bases: 16. Germline V gene lookup returns CDR1 SEHNR and CDR2 FQNEAQ (reference sequence). The CDR3 has 15 amino acids. The assay was immunoSEQ multiplex PCR, and TCRdb's table has in-frame clones only and misses some. The repertoire holds 80,000 to 100,000 clones, with roughly 87% as singletons. Notes on this clone: Its matching antigen is unknown.

This TCR was sampled from a man younger than 30 in good health and CMV-seropositive. The sample taken for sequencing was PBMCs. V and J are TRBV7-9 and TRBJ2-3; 8 positions match TRBD2. The CDR3 DNA reads TGTGCCAGTACCTTTGGAGGACTAGCTCTCGCTACGCAGTATTTT. It yields the protein CASTFGGLALATQYF.